This T cell receptor beta chain was captured in a study of cytomegalovirus exposure and HLA in healthy donors. Study at large: The same platform as the approximately 670 first-cohort repertoires was used for the 110 or so validation repertoires, a later analysis reported.

As regards this clone: Antigen specificity is unknown.

The study, taken as a whole, reports: A later analysis found first-cohort TCR clusters tended to co-occur in the 120 or so validation repertoires.

The method was immunoSEQ multiplex PCR; TCRdb's version includes in-frame clones alone and lacks a portion of them. The sample gives 200,000 to 300,000 clones, about 90% of which show up once; around 3.3% is in the top ten. The sequence was obtained from a woman younger than 45 in good health and CMV-seronegative. The source material was PBMCs.

The chain's CDR3 is CSVGGEQFF. CDR3 sequence (DNA): TGCAGCGTTGGAGGTGAGCAGTTCTTC. The genes are TRBV29-1 and TRBJ2-1; no definite D call. V was cut by 4 bases and J by 9 bases, with 4 bases left in between. Per germline, CDR1 SQVTM and CDR2 ANQGSEA. The CDR3 totals 9 residues.